This TCR beta chain was captured by sequencing in a study of patients and donors after allogeneic stem cell transplantation. Trimming took off 5 bases at V and 4 bases at J, with 12 bases between the two ends. Germline V CDR1 and CDR2: SGHTA, FQGNSA. The length of the CDR3 is 14 residues. TCRdb re-analysed the RT-PCR reads in MiXCR, keeping a single row per CDR3 protein. In the table there are around 200,000 distinct CDR3 sequences, less than 50% of which are singletons. Sequencing used blood, either unsorted or a sorted T cell fraction (not recorded which). The rearrangement links TRBV7-2 to TRBJ1-5, with TRBD1 as a possible D gene (6 bases). The TCR was taken from a human donor who was either an allogeneic HSCT recipient or a stem cell or donor lymphocyte infusion donor (not recorded which). It is not recorded whose cells these are; they may come from a transplant donor. The CDR3 sequence: CASSPHRANQPQHF. Written as DNA, the CDR3 is TGTGCCAGCAGCCCCCACAGGGCTAATCAGCCCCAGCATTTT.